This TCR beta chain was captured in a study of blood T cell repertoires in COVID-19 (dated by TCRdb to 2018 to 2020). Concerning the study at large: Collaborator samples came from the United States, Italy and Spain and covered acute and convalescent phases of COVID-19. The repertoires were made available in a free public database intended to serve as a resource for research on the immune response to SARS-CoV-2. The dataset comprised deeply sampled blood TCRbeta repertoires from subjects exposed to, actively infected with, or recovered from COVID-19. Samples were obtained from the ongoing ImmuneRACE study (first 160 participants) and from 1,254 subjects provided by 6 global collaborators. Sample metadata almost always included a de-identified subject ID, COVID-19 status, age in years and sex. The prospective study material was composed of cDNA or gDNA derived from T cells, B-cell-depleted T cells, or PBMCs. Where available, HLA class I and class II types were taken from metadata supplied by the sample provider and were not determined by assay-based typing.

The study at large found these results: How much clinical and demographic metadata was included differed by source and by participant, and the metadata was provided uncurated.

The table lists this clone with a few counts. Its specific antigen is unknown. The input lacks base qualities; no much larger clone sits a single base away. The immunoSEQ Assay, a bias-controlled multiplex PCR, was used to amplify TCRbeta CDR3 regions from genomic DNA. The source study handled its data this way. The number of nucleated cells in each sample was estimated by amplification of reference gene primers within the assay. Sequence reads were collapsed and filtered to measure the absolute abundance of every unique TCRbeta CDR3 rearrangement. Productive Simpson clonality was computed per sample as the square root of Simpson's diversity index over productive rearrangements. Sourced from immuneACCESS, this table was stored by TCRdb with only in-frame sequences that have V and J called. A share of the clones is absent; for the studies checked, an unresolved V gene accounts for under half, and the remainder has no known explanation. D and trimming come from the DNA, and the V and J calls and clone size come from that table. The sample data list about 250,000 clones, and 86% of these were observed just once. In total, the top ten clones hold about 3% of the sample.

Each collaborating institution followed its own protocols to collect whole blood in K2EDTA tubes. Collaborator samples were shipped for TCRbeta analysis as frozen whole blood, isolated PBMCs, or DNA extracted from either sample type. The TCR comes from a woman in her 30s with active or convalescent COVID-19. The sample was peripheral blood.

Read as DNA, the sequence is TGTGCCAGCAGCGGAATACAGGGAATCTATGGCTACACCTTC. It encodes CASSGIQGIYGYTF. Recombination linked TRBV5-4 to TRBJ1-2; TRBD1 is perhaps the D gene, given 6 matching bases. The CDR3 numbers 14 residues from cysteine through phenylalanine. Of all the DNA, just the CDR3 is kept, 42 bases in frame from base 1. Between the V and J ends, shortened by 4 bases and 4 bases respectively, the junction contains 14 bases. CDR1 and CDR2 were assigned from the germline V gene (reference sequence) as SGHNT and YYREEE. Full variable domain (CDR3 extended with the reference TRBV5-4 and TRBJ1-2 proteins): ETGVTQSPTHLIKTRGQQVTLRCSSQSGHNTVSWYQQALGQGPQFIFQYYREEENGRGNFPPRFSGLQFPNYSSELNVNALELDDSALYLCASSGIQGIYGYTFGSGTRLTVV.